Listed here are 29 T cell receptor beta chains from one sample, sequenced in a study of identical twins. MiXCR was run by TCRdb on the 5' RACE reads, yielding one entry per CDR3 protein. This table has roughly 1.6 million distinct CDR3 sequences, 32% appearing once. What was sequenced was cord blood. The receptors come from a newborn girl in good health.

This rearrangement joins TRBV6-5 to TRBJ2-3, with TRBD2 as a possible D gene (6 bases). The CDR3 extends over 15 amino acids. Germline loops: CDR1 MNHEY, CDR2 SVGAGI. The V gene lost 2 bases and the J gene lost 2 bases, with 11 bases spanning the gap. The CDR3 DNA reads TGTGCCAGCAGTTACGTGGGGGGTTCCACAGATACGCAGTATTTT. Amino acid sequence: CASSYVGGSTDTQYF.

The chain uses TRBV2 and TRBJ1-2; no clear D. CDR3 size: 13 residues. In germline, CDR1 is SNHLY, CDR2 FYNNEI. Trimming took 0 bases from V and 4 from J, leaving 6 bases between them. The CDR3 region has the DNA TGTGCCAGCAGTGAAGCAGAGTTCTATGGCTACACCTTC. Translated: CASSEAEFYGYTF.

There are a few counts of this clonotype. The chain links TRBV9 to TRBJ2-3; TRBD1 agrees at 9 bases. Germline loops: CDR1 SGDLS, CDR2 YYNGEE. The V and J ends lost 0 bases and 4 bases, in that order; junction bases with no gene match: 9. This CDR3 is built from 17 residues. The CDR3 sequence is CASSVAPTGGIADTQYF. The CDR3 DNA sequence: TGTGCCAGCAGCGTAGCCCCGACAGGGGGAATAGCAGATACGCAGTATTTT.

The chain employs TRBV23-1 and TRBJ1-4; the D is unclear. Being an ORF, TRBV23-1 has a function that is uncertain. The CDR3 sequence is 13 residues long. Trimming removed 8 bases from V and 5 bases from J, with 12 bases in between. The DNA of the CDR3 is TGCGCCAGCGCTGGTAGGGAAAATGAAAAACTGTTTTTT. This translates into CASAGRENEKLFF.

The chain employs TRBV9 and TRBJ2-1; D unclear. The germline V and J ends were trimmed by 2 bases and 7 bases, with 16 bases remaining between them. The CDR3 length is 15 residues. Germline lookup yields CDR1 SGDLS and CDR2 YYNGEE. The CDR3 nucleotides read TGTGCCAGCAGCGTGCGCTACCTAAGGGATAATGAGCAGTTCTTC. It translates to CASSVRYLRDNEQFF. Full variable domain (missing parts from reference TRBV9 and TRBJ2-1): DSGVTQTPKHLITATGQRVTLRCSPRSGDLSVYWYQQSLDQGLQFLIQYYNGEERAKGNILERFSAQQFPDLHSELNLSSLELGDSALYFCASSVRYLRDNEQFFGPGTRLTVL.

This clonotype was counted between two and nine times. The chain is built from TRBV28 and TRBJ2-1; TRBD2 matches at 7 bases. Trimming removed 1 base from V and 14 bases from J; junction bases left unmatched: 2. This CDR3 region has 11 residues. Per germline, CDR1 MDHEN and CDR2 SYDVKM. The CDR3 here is CASSLYREEFF. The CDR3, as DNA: TGTGCCAGCAGTTTATACCGGGAGGAGTTCTTC.

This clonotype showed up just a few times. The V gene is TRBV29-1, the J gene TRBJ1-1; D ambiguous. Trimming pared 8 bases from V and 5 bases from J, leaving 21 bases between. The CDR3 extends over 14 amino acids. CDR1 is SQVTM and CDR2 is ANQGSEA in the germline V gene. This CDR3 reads CSSSLSTGWTEAFF. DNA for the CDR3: TGCAGCTCCAGTCTTTCTACGGGGTGGACTGAAGCTTTCTTT.

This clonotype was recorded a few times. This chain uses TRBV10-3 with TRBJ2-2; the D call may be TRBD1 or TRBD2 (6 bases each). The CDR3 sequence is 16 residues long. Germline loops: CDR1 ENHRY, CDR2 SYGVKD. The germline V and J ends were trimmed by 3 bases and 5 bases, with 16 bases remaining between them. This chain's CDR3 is CAISDPGAKGTGELFF. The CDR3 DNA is TGTGCCATCAGTGACCCGGGGGCAAAAGGAACCGGGGAGCTGTTTTTT.

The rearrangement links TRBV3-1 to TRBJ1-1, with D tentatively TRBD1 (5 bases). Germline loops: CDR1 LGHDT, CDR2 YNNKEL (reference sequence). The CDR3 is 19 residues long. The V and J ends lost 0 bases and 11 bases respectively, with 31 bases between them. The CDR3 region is CASSQDLGVVGKDSRSAFF. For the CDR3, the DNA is TGTGCCAGCAGCCAAGATCTAGGCGTCGTTGGGAAAGACAGCCGGTCCGCTTTCTTT.

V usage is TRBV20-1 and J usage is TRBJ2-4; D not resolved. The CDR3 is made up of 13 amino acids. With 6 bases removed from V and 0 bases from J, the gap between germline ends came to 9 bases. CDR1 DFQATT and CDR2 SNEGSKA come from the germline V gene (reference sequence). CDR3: CSAKQLAKNIQYF. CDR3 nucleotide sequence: TGCAGTGCGAAACAGCTAGCCAAAAACATTCAGTACTTC.

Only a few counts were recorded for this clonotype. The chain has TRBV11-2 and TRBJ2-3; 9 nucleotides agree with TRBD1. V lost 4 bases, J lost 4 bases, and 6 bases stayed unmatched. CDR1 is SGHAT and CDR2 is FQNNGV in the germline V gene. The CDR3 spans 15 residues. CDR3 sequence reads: CASSYTGGLADTQYF. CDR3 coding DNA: TGTGCCAGCAGCTATACAGGGGGCTTGGCAGATACGCAGTATTTT. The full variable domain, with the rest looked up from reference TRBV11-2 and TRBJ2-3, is EAGVAQSPRYKIIEKRQSVAFWCNPISGHATLYWYQQILGQGPKLLIQFQNNGVVDDSQLPKDRFSAERLKGVDSTLKIQPAKLEDSAVYLCASSYTGGLADTQYFGPGTRLTVL.

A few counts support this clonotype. The CDR3 DNA reads as TGCAGTGCTAGAGGCCCTACAGGGGGCTTCTACGAGCAGTACTTC. Residues: CSARGPTGGFYEQYF. V and J are TRBV20-1 and TRBJ2-7; 9 nucleotides line up with TRBD1. Germline CDR1 reads DFQATT; CDR2 reads SNEGSKA (reference sequence). This CDR3 region has 15 residues. V gave up 1 base and J gave up 3 bases; unmatched junction bases: 7.

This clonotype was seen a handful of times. CDR3 sequence (DNA): TGTGCCAGCAGTTTGGATATTAGCGGGAGTTCGGAGACCCAGTACTTC. Its protein is CASSLDISGSSETQYF. The gene calls are TRBV27 and TRBJ2-5; 9 nucleotides align to TRBD2. Germline CDR1 reads MNHEY; CDR2 reads SMNVEV (reference sequence). The CDR3 is 16 amino acids. J gave up 5 bases and V 3 bases, and 10 bases lay outside the gene matches.

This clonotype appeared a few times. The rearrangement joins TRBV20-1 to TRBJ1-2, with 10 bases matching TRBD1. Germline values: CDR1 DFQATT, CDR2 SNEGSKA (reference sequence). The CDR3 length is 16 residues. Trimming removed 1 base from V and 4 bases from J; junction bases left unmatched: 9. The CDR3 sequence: CSARGSTGGYGYGYTF. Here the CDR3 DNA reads TGCAGTGCTAGAGGTTCGACAGGGGGCTATGGCTATGGCTACACCTTC.

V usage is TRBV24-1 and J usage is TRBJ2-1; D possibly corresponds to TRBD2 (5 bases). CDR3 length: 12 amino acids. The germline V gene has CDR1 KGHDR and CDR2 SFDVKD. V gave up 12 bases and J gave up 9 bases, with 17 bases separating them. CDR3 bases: TGTGCCCCGGGCCCCGGGGAAGGTGAGCAGTTCTTC. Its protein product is CAPGPGEGEQFF.

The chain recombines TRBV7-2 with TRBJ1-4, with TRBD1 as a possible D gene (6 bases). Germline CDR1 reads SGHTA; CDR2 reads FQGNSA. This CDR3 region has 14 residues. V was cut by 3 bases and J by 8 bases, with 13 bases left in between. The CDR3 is CASSFYRAGEKLFF. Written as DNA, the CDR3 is TGTGCCAGCAGCTTCTACAGGGCTGGGGAAAAACTGTTTTTT.

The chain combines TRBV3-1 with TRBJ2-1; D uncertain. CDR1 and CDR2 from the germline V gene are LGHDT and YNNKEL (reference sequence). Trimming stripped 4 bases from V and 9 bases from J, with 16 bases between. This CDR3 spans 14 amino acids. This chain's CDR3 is CASSPTSSFGEQFF. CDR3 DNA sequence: TGTGCCAGCAGCCCGACATCGTCATTCGGTGAGCAGTTCTTC.

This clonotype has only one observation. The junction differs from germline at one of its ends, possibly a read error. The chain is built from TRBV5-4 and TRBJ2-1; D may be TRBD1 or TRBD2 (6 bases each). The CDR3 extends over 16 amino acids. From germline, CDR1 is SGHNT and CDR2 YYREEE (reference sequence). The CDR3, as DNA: TGTGCCAGCAGCTTGTTATACGGGGGCCATCACAATGAGCGGTTCTTC. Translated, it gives CASSLLYGGHHNERFF.

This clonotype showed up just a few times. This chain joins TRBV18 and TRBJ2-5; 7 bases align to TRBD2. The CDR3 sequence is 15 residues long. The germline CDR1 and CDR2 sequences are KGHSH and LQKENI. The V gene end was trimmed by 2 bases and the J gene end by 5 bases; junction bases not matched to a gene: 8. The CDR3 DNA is TGTGCCAGCTCACCAGTTCAGCGGGGATCGGAGACCCAGTACTTC. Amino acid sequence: CASSPVQRGSETQYF.

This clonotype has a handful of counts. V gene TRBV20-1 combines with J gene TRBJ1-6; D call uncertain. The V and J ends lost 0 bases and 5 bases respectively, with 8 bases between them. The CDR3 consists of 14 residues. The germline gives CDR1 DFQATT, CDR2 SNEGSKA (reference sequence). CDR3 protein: CSARDPRDNSPLHF. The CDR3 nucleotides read TGCAGTGCTAGAGATCCCCGGGATAATTCACCCCTCCACTTT.

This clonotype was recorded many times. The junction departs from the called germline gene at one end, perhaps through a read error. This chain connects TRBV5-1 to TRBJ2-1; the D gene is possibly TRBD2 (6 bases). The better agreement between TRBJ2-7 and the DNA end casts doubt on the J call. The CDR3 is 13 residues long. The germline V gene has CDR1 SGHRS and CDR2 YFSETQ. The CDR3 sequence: CASSLAAYNEQYF. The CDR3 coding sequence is TGTGCCAGCAGTTTAGCGGCCTACAATGAGCAGTACTTC.

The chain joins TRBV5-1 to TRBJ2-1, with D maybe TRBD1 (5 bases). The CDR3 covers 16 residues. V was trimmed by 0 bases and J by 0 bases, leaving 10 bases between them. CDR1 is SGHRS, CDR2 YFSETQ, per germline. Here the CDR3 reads CASSLEGQFSYNEQFF. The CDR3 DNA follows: TGCGCCAGCAGCTTGGAGGGGCAGTTCTCCTACAATGAGCAGTTCTTC.

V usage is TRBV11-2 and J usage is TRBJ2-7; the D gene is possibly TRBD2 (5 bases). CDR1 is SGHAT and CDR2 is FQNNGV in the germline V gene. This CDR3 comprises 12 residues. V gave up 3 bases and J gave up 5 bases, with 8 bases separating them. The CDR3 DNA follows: TGTGCCAGCAGCTTCGGGATCCACGAGCAGTACTTC. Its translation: CASSFGIHEQYF.

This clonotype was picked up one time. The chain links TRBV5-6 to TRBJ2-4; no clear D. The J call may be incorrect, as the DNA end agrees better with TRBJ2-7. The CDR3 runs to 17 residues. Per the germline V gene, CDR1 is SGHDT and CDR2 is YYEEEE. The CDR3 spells CASSPGMRNWGSYEQYF. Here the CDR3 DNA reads TGTGCCAGCAGCCCAGGTATGCGGAATTGGGGCTCCTACGAGCAGTACTTC.

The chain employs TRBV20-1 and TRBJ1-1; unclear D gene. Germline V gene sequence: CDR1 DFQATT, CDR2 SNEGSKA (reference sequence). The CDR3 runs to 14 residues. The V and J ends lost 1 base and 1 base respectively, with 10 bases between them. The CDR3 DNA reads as TGCAGTGCTAGAGTCCCGGGAAGGAACACTGAAGCTTTCTTT. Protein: CSARVPGRNTEAFF.

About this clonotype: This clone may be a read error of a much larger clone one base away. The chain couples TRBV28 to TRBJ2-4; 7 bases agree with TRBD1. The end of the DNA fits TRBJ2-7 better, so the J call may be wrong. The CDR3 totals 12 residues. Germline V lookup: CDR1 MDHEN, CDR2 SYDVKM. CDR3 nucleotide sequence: TGTGCCAGCGCGACAGGGTCCTACGAGCAGTACTTC. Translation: CASATGSYEQYF.

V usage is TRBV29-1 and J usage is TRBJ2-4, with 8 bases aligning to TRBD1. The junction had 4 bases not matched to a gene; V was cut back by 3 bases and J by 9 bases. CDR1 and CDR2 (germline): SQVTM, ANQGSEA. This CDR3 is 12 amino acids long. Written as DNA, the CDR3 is TGCAGCGTTGATTCAGGGGGCGGCATTCAGTACTTC. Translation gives CSVDSGGGIQYF.

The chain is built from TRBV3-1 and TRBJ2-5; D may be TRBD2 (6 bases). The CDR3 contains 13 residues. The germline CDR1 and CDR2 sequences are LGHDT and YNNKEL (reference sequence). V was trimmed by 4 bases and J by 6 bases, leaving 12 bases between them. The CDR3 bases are TGTGCCAGCAGCCCCCTAGCGAGCCAGACCCAGTACTTC. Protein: CASSPLASQTQYF.

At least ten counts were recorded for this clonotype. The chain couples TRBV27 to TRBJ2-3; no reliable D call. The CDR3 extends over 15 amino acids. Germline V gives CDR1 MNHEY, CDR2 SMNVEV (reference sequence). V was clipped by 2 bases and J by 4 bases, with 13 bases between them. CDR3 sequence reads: CASSLIPGGPDTQYF. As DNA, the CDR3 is TGTGCCAGCAGTTTAATCCCTGGCGGCCCAGATACGCAGTATTTT.